The 20 T cell receptor beta chains below come from one sample, sequenced in a study of T cell responses to AZD1222 COVID-19 vaccine. The assay was immunoSEQ multiplex PCR, and TCRdb's table has in-frame clones only and misses some. This sample has about 140,000 clones; roughly 93% occur once, and the top ten carry approximately 7%. The sequencing here drew on peripheral blood, taken 28 days after the second AZD1222 dose. These receptor sequences come from an adult who received the AZD1222 COVID-19 vaccine.

The CDR3 loop is CASSERGYQPQHF. CDR3 coding DNA: TGCGCCAGCAGTGAACGGGGATATCAGCCCCAGCATTTT. J is TRBJ1-5 and V is TRBV10-1; D gene unclear. Germline V gives CDR1 WNHNN, CDR2 SYGVQD (reference sequence). Trimming shortened V by 3 bases and J by 5 bases, and 8 bases separated the two germline ends. The CDR3 contains 13 residues.

The chain joins TRBV9 to TRBJ1-2; D may be TRBD1 (5 bases). The germline V gene encodes CDR1 SGDLS and CDR2 YYNGEE. The CDR3 runs to 13 residues. Deletions cut 4 bases from V and 6 bases from J, with 13 bases between. In nucleotides, the CDR3 is TGTGCCAGCAGCCCCCTGGGGGTCGATGGCTACACCTTC. This codes for CASSPLGVDGYTF. Full variable domain (missing parts from reference TRBV9 and TRBJ1-2): DSGVTQTPKHLITATGQRVTLRCSPRSGDLSVYWYQQSLDQGLQFLIQYYNGEERAKGNILERFSAQQFPDLHSELNLSSLELGDSALYFCASSPLGVDGYTFGSGTRLTVV.

The chain combines TRBV3-1 (or the pseudogene TRBV3-2) with TRBJ1-6, with 7 bases fitting TRBD1. The CDR3 extends over 17 amino acids. The germline gives CDR1 LGHDT, CDR2 YNNKEL (reference sequence). V was pared by 0 bases and J by 4 bases, with 6 bases of the junction left unmatched. The CDR3 nucleotides are TGTGCCAGCAGCCAAGATGGGGACAGAGAGTATAATTCACCCCTCCACTTT. This translates into CASSQDGDREYNSPLHF.

The genes are TRBV9 and TRBJ2-1; unclear D gene. V dropped 0 bases and J dropped 4 bases, with 17 bases sitting between them. Germline lookup yields CDR1 SGDLS and CDR2 YYNGEE. The CDR3 is 17 amino acids. The CDR3 reads CASSVVPTVAEYNEQFF. CDR3 nucleotides: TGTGCCAGCAGCGTAGTGCCGACCGTGGCGGAATACAATGAGCAGTTCTTC. Variable domain in full (rest from reference TRBV9 and TRBJ2-1): DSGVTQTPKHLITATGQRVTLRCSPRSGDLSVYWYQQSLDQGLQFLIQYYNGEERAKGNILERFSAQQFPDLHSELNLSSLELGDSALYFCASSVVPTVAEYNEQFFGPGTRLTVL.

Only one count was recorded for this clone. The CDR3 region has the DNA TGTGCCAGTAGTATCCTCCTAGCGGGGGGGTACAATGAGCAGTTCTTC. Encoded protein: CASSILLAGGYNEQFF. The chain combines TRBV19 with TRBJ2-1; 12 nucleotides align to TRBD2. Unmatched junction bases numbered 4, after V lost 3 bases and J lost 4 bases. The germline gives CDR1 LNHDA, CDR2 SQIVND (reference sequence). This CDR3 has 16 residues.

This chain links TRBV7-9 with TRBJ1-4; possible D gene TRBD1, 5 bases. Germline-derived CDR1 and CDR2 are SEHNR and FQNEAQ (reference sequence). The CDR3 runs to 15 residues. Trimming removed 5 bases from V and 5 bases from J, with 15 bases in between. CDR3 sequence (DNA): TGTGCCAGCAGCCTACCGGGACGGCCGAATGAAAAACTGTTTTTT. Protein: CASSLPGRPNEKLFF.

The V and J genes are TRBV7-9 and TRBJ1-3; D might be TRBD1 (5 bases). V shed 5 bases and J shed 0 bases, with 11 bases lying between them. CDR1 and CDR2 (germline): SEHNR, FQNEAQ (reference sequence). The CDR3 totals 15 residues. The CDR3 DNA is TGTGCCAGCAGCCCGACAGTTCACTCTGGAAACACCATATATTTT. Its translation: CASSPTVHSGNTIYF.

The gene calls are TRBV19 and TRBJ1-2; TRBD1 aligns across 10 bases. Germline V lookup: CDR1 LNHDA, CDR2 SQIVND (reference sequence). The CDR3 has 14 residues. The V and J ends lost 6 bases and 4 bases, in that order; junction bases with no gene match: 5. CDR3 DNA: TGTGCCAGTAGCCCCGGGACAGGGGCCTATGGCTACACCTTC. It translates to CASSPGTGAYGYTF.

This chain connects TRBV27 to TRBJ1-5; D unclear. CDR3 length equals 15 residues. CDR1 and CDR2 from the germline V gene are MNHEY and SMNVEV (reference sequence). Trimming removed 10 bases from V and 0 bases from J, with 16 bases in between. The CDR3 DNA reads TGTGCCACCAGGAGTCCACACCATAGCAATCAGCCCCAGCATTTT. Residues: CATRSPHHSNQPQHF.

This chain uses TRBV6-5 with TRBJ1-2, with a tentative D call TRBD1 (6 bases). With 5 bases removed from V and 4 bases from J, the gap between germline ends came to 11 bases. The length of the CDR3 is 13 residues. CDR1 is MNHEY, CDR2 SVGAGI, per germline. CDR3 amino acids: CASSQDSIYGYTF. CDR3 bases: TGTGCCAGCAGTCAGGACAGCATCTATGGCTACACCTTC.

This clone appeared once. V gene TRBV3-1 (or the pseudogene TRBV3-2) combines with J gene TRBJ1-5; no clear D. V gave up 4 bases and J gave up 7 bases, with 20 bases separating them. Germline V gives CDR1 LGHDT, CDR2 YNNKEL (reference sequence). The CDR3 contains 16 residues. CDR3 sequence reads: CASSPLSGKTVQPQHF. CDR3 DNA sequence: TGTGCCAGCAGCCCCCTATCGGGTAAAACTGTCCAGCCCCAGCATTTT.

The chain joins TRBV19 to TRBJ1-5; D remains ambiguous. The germline V gene encodes CDR1 LNHDA and CDR2 SQIVND (reference sequence). Trimming cost V 5 bases and J 0 bases, with 11 bases left between them. The CDR3 runs 15 residues. This CDR3 is CASSRGRASNQPQHF. The CDR3 coding sequence is TGTGCCAGTAGTCGAGGGAGGGCTAGCAATCAGCCCCAGCATTTT.

The rearrangement uses TRBV6-5 and TRBJ1-1; no firm D call. The CDR3 runs to 14 residues. V lost 0 bases to trimming and J lost 0 bases, with 5 bases between them. Germline loops: CDR1 MNHEY, CDR2 SVGAGI. The CDR3 region has the DNA TGTGCCAGCAGTTACTCAGGGATGAACACTGAAGCTTTCTTT. As protein: CASSYSGMNTEAFF.

DNA for the CDR3: TGTGCCACCAGCAGAGATAAGGGGCCTGGAAACACCATATATTTT. As protein: CATSRDKGPGNTIYF. This chain joins TRBV15 and TRBJ1-3; tentative D call: TRBD1 (5 bases). Per germline, CDR1 LNHNV and CDR2 YYDKDF (reference sequence). V lost 0 bases to trimming and J lost 2 bases, with 8 bases between them. This CDR3 has 15 amino acids. The whole variable domain, remainder taken from reference TRBV15 and TRBJ1-3, is DAMVIQNPRYQVTQFGKPVTLSCSQTLNHNVMYWYQQKSSQAPKLLFHYYDKDFNNEADTPDNFQSRRPNTSFCFLDIRSPGLGDTAMYLCATSRDKGPGNTIYFGEGSWLTVV.

J is TRBJ1-6 and V is TRBV27; TRBD1 is a possible D gene (5 bases). The CDR3 length is 14 residues. The V and J ends lost 10 bases and 5 bases respectively, with 15 bases between them. Per germline, CDR1 MNHEY and CDR2 SMNVEV (reference sequence). The CDR3 spells CATSGAANNSPLHF. The CDR3 region has the DNA TGTGCCACCTCCGGGGCGGCGAATAATTCACCCCTCCACTTT.

The V and J genes are TRBV12-3 or TRBV12-4 and TRBJ1-1; D gene uncertain. The CDR3 length is 13 residues. Trimming left V 3 bases short and J 1 base short, with 6 bases between. The DNA of the CDR3 is TGTGCCAGCAGTTTTGGGCCGAACACTGAAGCTTTCTTT. As protein: CASSFGPNTEAFF.

The chain uses TRBV27 and TRBJ2-3; the D is unclear. The V and J ends lost 0 bases and 0 bases respectively, with 7 bases between them. CDR1 and CDR2 from the germline V gene are MNHEY and SMNVEV (reference sequence). The length of the CDR3 is 15 residues. The CDR3 spells CASSLSGISTDTQYF. Here the CDR3 DNA reads TGTGCCAGCAGTTTATCTGGCATTAGCACAGATACGCAGTATTTT.

The chain carries TRBV18 and TRBJ2-5, with TRBD1 matching 7 bases. Looked up from germline, CDR1 is KGHSH and CDR2 is LQKENI. Trimming removed 1 base from V and 8 bases from J; junction bases left unmatched: 13. This CDR3 has 16 residues. The CDR3 DNA sequence: TGTGCCAGCTCACCACTCCAGGGGGAATCGCAGAGAACCCAGTACTTC. Translation gives CASSPLQGESQRTQYF. The variable domain in full, completed from reference TRBV18 and TRBJ2-5, reads NAGVMQNPRHLVRRRGQEARLRCSPMKGHSHVYWYRQLPEEGLKFMVYLQKENIIDESGMPKERFSAEFPKEGPSILRIQQVVRGDSAAYFCASSPLQGESQRTQYFGPGTRLLVL.

This chain uses TRBV28 with TRBJ1-2; 8 bases fit TRBD1. V gave up 5 bases and J gave up 5 bases; unmatched junction bases: 10. CDR3 length: 15 residues. The germline V gene has CDR1 MDHEN and CDR2 SYDVKM. The CDR3 loop is CASSRAPDRVYGYTF. As DNA, the CDR3 is TGTGCCAGCAGTCGTGCCCCGGACAGGGTATATGGCTACACCTTC.

This sequence joins TRBV7-9 and TRBJ1-4; unclear D gene. V gave up 3 bases and J gave up 8 bases, with 10 bases separating them. The germline V gene encodes CDR1 SEHNR and CDR2 FQNEAQ (reference sequence). The CDR3 is 13 residues long. In nucleotides, the CDR3 is TGTGCCAGCAGCTTTCCGGTTGGAGAAAAACTGTTTTTT. Translated: CASSFPVGEKLFF.